Listed below are T cell receptor beta chains from one sample, sequenced in a study of human T cells and chemical hapten exposure. TCRdb independently ran MiXCR on the RACE reads; one entry per CDR3 protein. The sample carries 75,000 to 80,000 distinct CDR3 sequences, about 9.2% recorded once. Sample: whole blood. Every receptor here comes from a female donor in good health. Some clones in this sample may be carry-over from other donors' samples. CDR3s include the opening cysteine and the closing phenylalanine or tryptophan. A D gene is named only where the DNA matches it firmly. Clone size, where shown, is once, few, many, or a class for clones that have expanded.

j_call: TRBJ2-3; v_call: TRBV18; d_call: TRBD2; cdr3_length: 17; clone_size: many; cdr3_aa: CASSPPLGGGGTDTQYF; cdr3_nt: TGTGCCAGCTCACCACCTCTAGGCGGGGGTGGCACAGATACGCAGTATTTT
j_call: TRBJ1-3; v_call: TRBV28; d_call: NA; cdr3_length: 14; clone_size: few; cdr3_aa: CASGDYTSGNTIYF; cdr3_nt: TGTGCCAGCGGGGATTACACCTCTGGAAACACCATATATTTT
j_call: TRBJ2-1; v_call: TRBV4-2; d_call: TRBD2; cdr3_length: 16; clone_size: NA; cdr3_aa: CASSQDASGNYNEQFF; cdr3_nt: TGTGCCAGCAGCCAAGATGCTAGCGGGAACTACAATGAGCAGTTCTTC
j_call: TRBJ2-1; v_call: TRBV3-1; d_call: TRBD2; cdr3_length: 17; clone_size: few; cdr3_aa: CASSQTGLAGGYNEQFF; cdr3_nt: TGTGCCAGCAGCCAGACTGGACTAGCGGGGGGGTACAATGAGCAGTTCTTC
j_call: TRBJ1-1; v_call: TRBV3-1; d_call: TRBD1; cdr3_length: 16; clone_size: few; cdr3_aa: CASSPTGGPTNTEAFF; cdr3_nt: TGTGCCAGCAGCCCAACAGGGGGTCCCACGAACACTGAAGCTTTCTTT
j_call: TRBJ1-5; v_call: TRBV12-3/TRBV12-4; d_call: TRBD1; cdr3_length: 14; clone_size: NA; cdr3_aa: CASSHTGANQPQHF; cdr3_nt: TGTGCCAGCAGTCACACAGGGGCCAATCAGCCCCAGCATTTT
j_call: TRBJ1-2; v_call: TRBV6-6; d_call: NA; cdr3_length: 12; clone_size: many; cdr3_aa: CASKQSYYGYTF; cdr3_nt: TGTGCCAGCAAACAGAGTTACTATGGCTACACCTTC
j_call: TRBJ1-6; v_call: TRBV30; d_call: NA; cdr3_length: 14; clone_size: many; cdr3_aa: CAWSVSQYNSPLHF; cdr3_nt: TGTGCCTGGAGTGTATCGCAGTATAATTCACCCCTCCACTTT
j_call: TRBJ1-3; v_call: TRBV12-5; d_call: NA; cdr3_length: 14; clone_size: few; cdr3_aa: CASGFGQSGNTIYF; cdr3_nt: TGTGCTAGTGGTTTTGGACAGAGCGGAAACACCATATATTTT
j_call: TRBJ2-1; v_call: TRBV20-1; d_call: TRBD2; cdr3_length: 18; clone_size: many; cdr3_aa: CSVNHKTISVAGGFEQFF; cdr3_nt: TGCAGTGTAAACCACAAGACTATCTCTGTGGCGGGGGGGTTTGAGCAGTTCTTC
j_call: TRBJ1-2; v_call: TRBV18; d_call: NA; cdr3_length: 15; clone_size: NA; cdr3_aa: CASSPPSSPLRGYTF; cdr3_nt: TGTGCCAGCTCACCACCATCCAGCCCCCTTAGGGGCTACACCTTC
j_call: TRBJ1-4; v_call: TRBV12-3/TRBV12-4; d_call: NA; cdr3_length: 14; clone_size: NA; cdr3_aa: CASSLWAANEKLFF; cdr3_nt: TGTGCCAGCAGTTTATGGGCCGCTAATGAAAAACTGTTTTTT
j_call: TRBJ1-2; v_call: TRBV12-3/TRBV12-4; d_call: NA; cdr3_length: 17; clone_size: NA; cdr3_aa: CASSFSRGPGPDYGYTF; cdr3_nt: TGTGCCAGCAGTTTTTCTCGGGGGCCAGGGCCGGACTATGGCTACACCTTC
j_call: TRBJ2-2; v_call: TRBV2; d_call: TRBD2; cdr3_length: 16; clone_size: few; cdr3_aa: CASRGGERRNTGELFF; cdr3_nt: TGTGCCAGCCGGGGGGGGGAGAGGAGGAACACCGGGGAGCTGTTTTTT
j_call: TRBJ2-7; v_call: TRBV28; d_call: NA; cdr3_length: 14; clone_size: many; cdr3_aa: CASSFSGPSYEQYF; cdr3_nt: TGTGCCAGCAGTTTCAGCGGCCCCTCCTACGAGCAGTACTTC
j_call: TRBJ1-1; v_call: TRBV10-3; d_call: NA; cdr3_length: 13; clone_size: NA; cdr3_aa: CATGQRLNTEAFF; cdr3_nt: TGTGCCACCGGACAGCGCCTGAACACTGAAGCTTTCTTT
j_call: TRBJ1-3; v_call: TRBV20-1; d_call: NA; cdr3_length: 14; clone_size: few; cdr3_aa: CSAPSRASGNTIYF; cdr3_nt: TGCAGTGCCCCAAGCCGGGCCTCTGGAAACACCATATATTTT
j_call: TRBJ1-1; v_call: TRBV11-3; d_call: NA; cdr3_length: 14; clone_size: many; cdr3_aa: CASSDGSYNTEAFF; cdr3_nt: TGTGCCAGCTCCGACGGGTCCTATAACACTGAAGCTTTCTTT
j_call: TRBJ2-1; v_call: TRBV5-1; d_call: NA; cdr3_length: 13; clone_size: few; cdr3_aa: CASSSSRVYEQFF; cdr3_nt: TGCGCCAGCAGCTCGTCTAGGGTATATGAGCAGTTCTTC
j_call: TRBJ2-5; v_call: TRBV2; d_call: NA; cdr3_length: 13; clone_size: NA; cdr3_aa: CASSVLVQETQYF; cdr3_nt: TGTGCCAGCAGCGTTCTGGTCCAAGAGACCCAGTACTTC
j_call: TRBJ1-3; v_call: TRBV12-3/TRBV12-4; d_call: NA; cdr3_length: 15; clone_size: many; cdr3_aa: CASSFSGLLRNTIYF; cdr3_nt: TGTGCCAGCAGTTTCTCGGGGCTACTGAGAAACACCATATATTTT
j_call: TRBJ1-6; v_call: TRBV2; d_call: NA; cdr3_length: 15; clone_size: NA; cdr3_aa: CASSEDGSLYSPLHF; cdr3_nt: TGTGCCAGCAGTGAAGACGGCAGCCTTTATTCACCCCTCCACTTT
j_call: TRBJ2-6; v_call: TRBV9; d_call: TRBD1; cdr3_length: 18; clone_size: many; cdr3_aa: CASSPRTGGISGANVLTF; cdr3_nt: TGTGCCAGCAGCCCGAGGACAGGGGGCATCTCTGGGGCCAACGTCCTGACTTTC
j_call: TRBJ2-7; v_call: TRBV28; d_call: NA; cdr3_length: 12; clone_size: NA; cdr3_aa: CASSRPPYEQYF; cdr3_nt: TGTGCCAGCAGTCGACCCCCCTACGAGCAGTACTTC
j_call: TRBJ2-3; v_call: TRBV20-1; d_call: NA; cdr3_length: 17; clone_size: many; cdr3_aa: CSAPPIGLNDFTDTQYF; cdr3_nt: TGCAGTGCTCCCCCGATCGGACTCAACGACTTCACAGATACGCAGTATTTT
j_call: TRBJ2-4; v_call: TRBV5-5; d_call: NA; cdr3_length: 14; clone_size: NA; cdr3_aa: CASSLVTGRDIQYF; cdr3_nt: TGTGCCAGCAGCTTGGTAACAGGACGGGACATTCAGTACTTC
j_call: TRBJ2-3; v_call: TRBV6-2/TRBV6-3; d_call: NA; cdr3_length: 15; clone_size: few; cdr3_aa: CASTLDGDPTDTQYF; cdr3_nt: TGTGCCAGCACACTAGATGGGGACCCCACAGATACGCAGTATTTT
j_call: TRBJ1-5; v_call: TRBV12-3/TRBV12-4; d_call: TRBD1; cdr3_length: 15; clone_size: few; cdr3_aa: CASSSGQGVRQPQHF; cdr3_nt: TGTGCCAGCAGTTCGGGACAGGGGGTACGGCAGCCCCAGCATTTT
j_call: TRBJ1-2; v_call: TRBV6-5; d_call: TRBD1; cdr3_length: 15; clone_size: many; cdr3_aa: CASRVPADRGYGYTF; cdr3_nt: TGTGCCAGCAGGGTTCCGGCGGACAGGGGTTATGGCTACACCTTC
j_call: TRBJ2-7; v_call: TRBV7-2; d_call: NA; cdr3_length: 15; clone_size: many; cdr3_aa: CASSRRLFGTYEQYF; cdr3_nt: TGTGCCAGCAGCCGAAGGTTATTTGGGACCTACGAGCAGTACTTC
j_call: TRBJ2-1; v_call: TRBV12-3/TRBV12-4; d_call: NA; cdr3_length: 12; clone_size: NA; cdr3_aa: CASSRLADEQFF; cdr3_nt: TGTGCCAGCAGTCGATTGGCGGATGAGCAGTTCTTC
j_call: TRBJ1-5; v_call: TRBV2; d_call: NA; cdr3_length: 13; clone_size: many; cdr3_aa: CASSEQGNQPQHF; cdr3_nt: TGTGCCAGCAGTGAACAGGGAAATCAGCCCCAGCATTTT
j_call: TRBJ1-4; v_call: TRBV6-5; d_call: NA; cdr3_length: 14; clone_size: few; cdr3_aa: CASGRGTTNEKLFF; cdr3_nt: TGTGCCAGCGGACGTGGAACAACTAATGAAAAACTGTTTTTT
j_call: TRBJ1-1; v_call: TRBV7-2; d_call: TRBD1; cdr3_length: 14; clone_size: many; cdr3_aa: CASSLNTGDTEAFF; cdr3_nt: TGTGCCAGCAGTCTCAATACAGGGGACACTGAAGCTTTCTTT
j_call: TRBJ1-2; v_call: TRBV7-2; d_call: TRBD1; cdr3_length: 15; clone_size: many; cdr3_aa: CASSLMAGGNYGYTF; cdr3_nt: TGTGCCAGCAGCTTAATGGCAGGGGGCAACTATGGCTACACCTTC
j_call: TRBJ2-3; v_call: TRBV7-2; d_call: TRBD2; cdr3_length: 16; clone_size: many; cdr3_aa: CASSLLSGGRTDTQYF; cdr3_nt: TGTGCCAGCAGCTTACTTAGCGGGGGCCGCACAGATACGCAGTATTTT
j_call: TRBJ1-2; v_call: TRBV12-3/TRBV12-4; d_call: TRBD1; cdr3_length: 15; clone_size: NA; cdr3_aa: CASSSGDRGNYGYTF; cdr3_nt: TGTGCCAGCAGTTCCGGGGACAGGGGGAACTATGGCTACACCTTC
j_call: TRBJ1-2; v_call: TRBV15; d_call: NA; cdr3_length: 15; clone_size: NA; cdr3_aa: CATSSRVSANYGYTF; cdr3_nt: TGTGCCACCAGCAGCAGGGTGTCGGCTAACTATGGCTACACCTTC
j_call: TRBJ1-2; v_call: TRBV5-1; d_call: TRBD1; cdr3_length: 15; clone_size: many; cdr3_aa: CASSGTGTVLDGYTF; cdr3_nt: TGCGCCAGCAGCGGGACCGGGACAGTGCTAGATGGCTACACCTTC
j_call: TRBJ1-6; v_call: TRBV6-5; d_call: TRBD1; cdr3_length: 16; clone_size: NA; cdr3_aa: CASSYGEGQGSAPLHF; cdr3_nt: TGTGCCAGCAGTTACGGCGAAGGACAGGGAAGTGCACCCCTCCACTTT
j_call: TRBJ2-7; v_call: TRBV5-1; d_call: TRBD2; cdr3_length: 15; clone_size: many; cdr3_aa: CASSISSGGPHEQYF; cdr3_nt: TGCGCCAGCAGCATCTCTAGCGGGGGGCCCCACGAGCAGTACTTC
j_call: TRBJ2-3; v_call: TRBV20-1; d_call: TRBD2; cdr3_length: 17; clone_size: many; cdr3_aa: CSARGLAGAISTDTQYF; cdr3_nt: TGCAGTGCTAGAGGGCTAGCGGGGGCGATTAGCACAGATACGCAGTATTTT
j_call: TRBJ1-1; v_call: TRBV18; d_call: NA; cdr3_length: 15; clone_size: NA; cdr3_aa: CASSPGPTGHTEAFF; cdr3_nt: TGTGCCAGCTCACCCGGACCGACAGGACACACTGAAGCTTTCTTT
j_call: TRBJ1-3; v_call: TRBV6-6; d_call: NA; cdr3_length: 15; clone_size: NA; cdr3_aa: CASSSRASSGNTIYF; cdr3_nt: TGTGCCAGCAGTTCCCGGGCGTCCTCTGGAAACACCATATATTTT
j_call: TRBJ2-7; v_call: TRBV2; d_call: TRBD2; cdr3_length: 14; clone_size: few; cdr3_aa: CASNLGGGHYEQYF; cdr3_nt: TGTGCCAGCAATCTGGGGGGAGGGCACTACGAGCAGTACTTC
j_call: TRBJ1-4; v_call: TRBV4-3; d_call: TRBD1; cdr3_length: 15; clone_size: many; cdr3_aa: CASSQDTGDEGKLFF; cdr3_nt: TGCGCCAGCAGCCAAGATACAGGGGACGAAGGAAAACTGTTTTTT
j_call: TRBJ1-5; v_call: TRBV2; d_call: NA; cdr3_length: 13; clone_size: few; cdr3_aa: CASSDPQDQPQHF; cdr3_nt: TGTGCCAGCAGTGACCCTCAGGATCAGCCCCAGCATTTT
j_call: TRBJ2-7; v_call: TRBV21-1; d_call: NA; cdr3_length: 15; clone_size: NA; cdr3_aa: CASVMRGRDSYEQYF; cdr3_nt: TGTGCCAGCGTAATGAGGGGACGAGACTCCTACGAGCAGTACTTC
j_call: TRBJ2-5; v_call: TRBV20-1; d_call: NA; cdr3_length: 16; clone_size: few; cdr3_aa: CSARDSGRWRQETQYF; cdr3_nt: TGCAGTGCTAGAGATTCGGGGCGCTGGCGGCAAGAGACCCAGTACTTC
j_call: TRBJ1-1; v_call: TRBV12-3/TRBV12-4; d_call: NA; cdr3_length: 14; clone_size: many; cdr3_aa: CASSFFEGRSEAFF; cdr3_nt: TGTGCCAGCAGTTTTTTTGAGGGGCGGTCAGAAGCTTTCTTT
j_call: TRBJ1-2; v_call: TRBV29-1; d_call: NA; cdr3_length: 14; clone_size: few; cdr3_aa: CSVENTDFNYGYTF; cdr3_nt: TGCAGCGTTGAGAACACAGACTTTAACTATGGCTACACCTTC
j_call: TRBJ2-3; v_call: TRBV3-1; d_call: NA; cdr3_length: 15; clone_size: many; cdr3_aa: CASSQGGGYTDTQYF; cdr3_nt: TGTGCCAGCAGCCAAGGTGGGGGTTACACAGATACGCAGTATTTT
j_call: TRBJ1-2; v_call: TRBV29-1; d_call: NA; cdr3_length: 11; clone_size: many; cdr3_aa: CSVEAVDGYTF; cdr3_nt: TGCAGCGTTGAAGCCGTCGATGGCTACACCTTC